Listed here is a single T cell receptor beta chain. Its antigen is not known. The data are from a study of cytomegalovirus exposure and HLA in healthy donors. Vbeta (60) and Jbeta (13) primers were used in the PCR. Measured with immunoSEQ multiplex PCR; TCRdb has only the in-frame clones, and not every one. The sample has about 130,000 clones, about 80% seen once. This CDR3 comprises 12 residues. The V end was cut by 5 bases, the J end by 5 bases, with 10 bases between. CDR1 and CDR2 from the germline V gene are SGHAT and FQNNGV. Study results and caveats: The authors confirmed in vitro that a few CMV-associated chains were specific for CMV antigens.

The receptor's source is a woman aged 40 to 55 in good health and CMV-seronegative. Sequenced input: PBMCs. This sequence joins TRBV11-2 and TRBJ2-7; D perhaps matches TRBD2 (7 bases). The CDR3 is CASSRGGHEQYF. The DNA for the CDR3 is TGTGCCAGCAGCAGGGGGGGCCACGAGCAGTACTTC.